This entry describes one T cell receptor beta chain. The antigen remains unidentified. The data are from a study of shared clonotypes between healthy human individuals. Notes on the study in general: Memory subsets generally showed lower estimated richness than naive subsets. Clonotypes shared by all four sorted-subset donors had higher generation probabilities than non-shared clonotypes. Approximately 5% was the fraction of naive CD4 clonotypes found shared across four donors.

Here immunoSEQ multiplex PCR was the method, and the copy in TCRdb shows in-frame clones only, minus some. This sample has about 2.4 million clones, with roughly 93% found just once. Sample: naive CD4+ T cells from PBMCs. The sample's subset: CD45RA+ positively selected. This TCR derives from a man between 18 and 35 years old in good health. Some clones in this sample may be carry-over from other donors' samples.

CDR3 loop: CASSLGLAGDTSYEQYF. The DNA of the CDR3 is TGCGCCAGCAGCTTGGGGCTAGCGGGAGATACCTCCTACGAGCAGTACTTC. The chain uses TRBV5-1 and TRBJ2-7; 10 bases are a match to TRBD2. The CDR3 runs 17 residues. Trimming at V came to 0 bases and at J to 0 bases, leaving 6 bases not matched to a gene. Germline V lookup: CDR1 SGHRS, CDR2 YFSETQ.